This T cell receptor (beta chain) originates from a study of identical twins. At least ten counts were recorded for this clonotype. TCRdb itself ran the 5' RACE reads through MiXCR, one entry per CDR3 protein. The sample carries about 200,000 distinct CDR3 sequences, approximately 9% recorded once. CDR3 length: 14 residues. Germline V CDR1 and CDR2: ENHRY, SYGVKD. The V end was cut by 7 bases, the J end by 0 bases, with 11 bases between. The clonotype comes from a woman between 18 and 29 years old in good health. V gene TRBV10-3 combines with J gene TRBJ2-3; TRBD1 might be the D (5 bases). Material: memory (CD45RO+) T cells sorted from blood. The CDR3 is CAIKGNLSTDTQYF. In DNA form, the CDR3 reads TGTGCCATCAAGGGGAACCTAAGCACAGATACGCAGTATTTT.